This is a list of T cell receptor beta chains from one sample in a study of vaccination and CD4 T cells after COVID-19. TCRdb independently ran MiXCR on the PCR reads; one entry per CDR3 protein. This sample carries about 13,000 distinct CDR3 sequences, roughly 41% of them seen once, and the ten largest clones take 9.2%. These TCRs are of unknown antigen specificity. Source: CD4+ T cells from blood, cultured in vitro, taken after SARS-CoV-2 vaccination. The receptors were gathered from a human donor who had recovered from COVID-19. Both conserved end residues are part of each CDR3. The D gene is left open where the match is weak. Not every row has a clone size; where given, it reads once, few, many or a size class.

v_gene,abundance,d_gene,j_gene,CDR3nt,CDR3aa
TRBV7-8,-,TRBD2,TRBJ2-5,TGTGCCAGCAGCTCTGGACTAGCGGGAGTTCAAGAGACCCAGTACTTC,CASSSGLAGVQETQYF
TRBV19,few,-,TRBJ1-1,TGTGCCAGTAGTATAGCGTACGGGGCGGACACTGAAGCTTTCTTT,CASSIAYGADTEAFF
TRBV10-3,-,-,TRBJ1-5,TGTGCCATCAGTGAGACAGGCTTCAATCAGCCCCAGCATTTT,CAISETGFNQPQHF
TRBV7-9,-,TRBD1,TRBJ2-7,TGTGCCAGCAGCACCCGGACAGGGATCAACGAGCAGTACTTC,CASSTRTGINEQYF
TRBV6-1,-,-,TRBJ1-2,TGTGCCAGCACCACATCCAGACAGGAAGCTAACTATGGCTACACCTTC,CASTTSRQEANYGYTF
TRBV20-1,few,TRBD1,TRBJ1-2,TGCAGTGCTAGGCTGGACAGGGTTCGCGGCTACACCTTC,CSARLDRVRGYTF
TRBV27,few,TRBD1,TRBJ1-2,TGTGCCAGCAGTTTCCACCCTCGGACAGGGAATGGCTACACCTTC,CASSFHPRTGNGYTF
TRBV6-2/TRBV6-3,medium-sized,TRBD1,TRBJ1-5,TGTGCCAGCAGACTAAGACTCGACAGGGGGCATCAATCCAATCAGCCCCAGCATTTT,CASRLRLDRGHQSNQPQHF
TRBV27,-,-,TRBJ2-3,TGTGCCAGCAGTCCCCTACCCCTGGACTTAACTAGCACAGATACGCAGTATTTT,CASSPLPLDLTSTDTQYF
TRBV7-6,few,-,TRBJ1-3,TGTGCCAGCAGCTTAGGCGAGGGGGGAAACACCATATATTTT,CASSLGEGGNTIYF
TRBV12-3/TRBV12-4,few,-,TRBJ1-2,TGTGCCAGCACCGTGGGGAGGAAGGGCTACACCTTC,CASTVGRKGYTF
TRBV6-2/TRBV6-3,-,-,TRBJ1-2,TGTGCCAGCAGTTACGGGGGGACCTACCTCGTCTATGGCTACACCTTC,CASSYGGTYLVYGYTF
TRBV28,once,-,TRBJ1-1,TGTGCCAGCAGTAAAGGGGGGTACTCTGAAGCTTTCTTT,CASSKGGYSEAFF
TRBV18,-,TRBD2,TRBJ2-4,TGTGCCAGCTCACCATTCCGGGAGGGCCCCAAAAACATTCAGTACTTC,CASSPFREGPKNIQYF
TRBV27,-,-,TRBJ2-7,TGTGCCAGCAGTTTAAGGGGCGCCGAGCAGTACTTC,CASSLRGAEQYF
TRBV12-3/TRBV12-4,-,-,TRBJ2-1,TGTGCCAGCAGTTTTCAGTCCTACAATGAGCAGTTCTTC,CASSFQSYNEQFF
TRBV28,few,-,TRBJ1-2,TGTGCCAGCAGCGACCTACTCAGGGGCAACTATGGCTACACCTTC,CASSDLLRGNYGYTF
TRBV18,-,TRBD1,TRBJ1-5,TGTGCCAGCTCACCAGGGGACAGGGGCAATCAGCCCCAGCATTTT,CASSPGDRGNQPQHF
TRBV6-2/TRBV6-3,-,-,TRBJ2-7,TGTGCCAGCAGTTACGAGGACAAAGGTCGATACTTC,CASSYEDKGRYF
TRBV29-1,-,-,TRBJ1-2,TGCAGCGTTATTGGGCTTGATGGCTACACCTTC,CSVIGLDGYTF
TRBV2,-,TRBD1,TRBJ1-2,TGTGCCAGCTTAAAGGACAGGGTCTATGGCTACACCTTC,CASLKDRVYGYTF
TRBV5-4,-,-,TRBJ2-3,TGTGCCAGCAGCTTAACCGCAGGGGCCGGTACGCAGTATTTT,CASSLTAGAGTQYF
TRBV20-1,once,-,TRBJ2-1,TGCAGTGCTAACCCAGAAGGGGGACAATTCTACAATGAGCAGTTCTTC,CSANPEGGQFYNEQFF
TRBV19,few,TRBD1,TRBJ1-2,TGTGCCAGTAGTCGGACAGGGACGAACTATGGCTACACCTTC,CASSRTGTNYGYTF
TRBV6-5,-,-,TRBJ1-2,TGTGCCAGCAGTTATGATGGGCAAATAAAGGAAGGTGATAACTATGGCTACACCTTC,CASSYDGQIKEGDNYGYTF
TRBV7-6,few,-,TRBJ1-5,TGTGCCAGCAGCTTAGCTCCACAGGGCCAGCCCCAGCATTTT,CASSLAPQGQPQHF
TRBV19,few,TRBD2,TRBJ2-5,TGTGCCACAACCGGGGGGACCCTGAGGAACCAGTACTTC,CATTGGTLRNQYF
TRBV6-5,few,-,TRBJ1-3,TGTGCCAGCAGTTACACCCGGAAAGGTGGAAACACCATATATTTT,CASSYTRKGGNTIYF
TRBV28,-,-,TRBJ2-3,TGTGCCAGCAGTTTGAAAGAGGGGAACAGATATCGCACAGATACGCAGTATTTT,CASSLKEGNRYRTDTQYF
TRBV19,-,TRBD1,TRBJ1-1,TGTGCCAGTAGTATATGGGGCGGGGGCAGGGACAGGCGCACTGAAGCTTTCTTT,CASSIWGGGRDRRTEAFF
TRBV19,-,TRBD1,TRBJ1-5,TGTGCCAGTAGCCCTCAGGGGGATCAGCCCCAGCATTTT,CASSPQGDQPQHF
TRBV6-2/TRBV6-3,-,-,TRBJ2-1,TGTGCCAGCAGATACGCGGGCTACAATGAGCAGTTCTTC,CASRYAGYNEQFF
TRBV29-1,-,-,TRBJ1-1,TGCAGCGTCGATAGGGGTGGGGAAGCTTTCTTT,CSVDRGGEAFF
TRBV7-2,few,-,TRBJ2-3,TGTGCCAGCAGCCATGGACTACCCACAGATACGCAGTATTTT,CASSHGLPTDTQYF